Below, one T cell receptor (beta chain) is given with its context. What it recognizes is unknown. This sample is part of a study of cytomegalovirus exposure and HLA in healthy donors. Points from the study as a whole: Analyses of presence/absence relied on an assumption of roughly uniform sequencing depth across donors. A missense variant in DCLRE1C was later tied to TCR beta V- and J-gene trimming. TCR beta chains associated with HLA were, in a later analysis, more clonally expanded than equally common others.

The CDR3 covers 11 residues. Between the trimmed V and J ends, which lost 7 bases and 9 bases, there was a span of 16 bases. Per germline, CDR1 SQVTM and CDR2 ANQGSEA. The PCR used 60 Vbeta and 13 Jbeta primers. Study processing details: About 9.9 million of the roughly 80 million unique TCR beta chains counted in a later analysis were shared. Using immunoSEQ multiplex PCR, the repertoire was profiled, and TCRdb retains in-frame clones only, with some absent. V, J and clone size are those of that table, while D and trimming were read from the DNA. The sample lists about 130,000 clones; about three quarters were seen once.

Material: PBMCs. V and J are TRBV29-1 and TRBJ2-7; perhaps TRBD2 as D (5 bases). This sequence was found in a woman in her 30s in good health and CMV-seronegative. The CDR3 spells CSGGLLSSQYF. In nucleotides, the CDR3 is TGCAGCGGCGGACTCTTGTCATCGCAGTACTTC.